Presented here are 30 T cell receptor beta chains from one specimen sequenced in a study of Graves' ophthalmopathy and Graves' hyperthyroidism. RNA transcripts yielded amplified TCR beta CDR3 regions. A first-round RT-PCR used HTBI primers, followed by a second-round multiplex PCR. TCRdb processed the multiplex PCR reads anew with MiXCR; each CDR3 protein has one entry. The repertoire includes hundreds of thousands of distinct CDR3 sequences, over 20% of them detected once, and approximately 3.2% sits in the top ten. The specimen sequenced was peripheral blood. The receptors stem from a woman younger than 30 with stable Graves' hyperthyroidism.

This clonotype was detected many times. The CDR3 here is CAISEGRKYEQYF. The CDR3 DNA reads TGTGCCATCAGTGAGGGCAGGAAGTACGAGCAGTACTTC. The chain combines TRBV10-3 with TRBJ2-7; D remains ambiguous. The germline V gene has CDR1 ENHRY and CDR2 SYGVKD. The length of the CDR3 is 13 residues. Trimming cost V 2 bases and J 4 bases, with 9 bases left between them.

Ten or more counts support this clonotype. The gene calls are TRBV27 and TRBJ2-5; 8 bases are a match to TRBD1. The CDR3 loop spans 16 amino acids. Per germline, CDR1 MNHEY and CDR2 SMNVEV (reference sequence). The junction had 13 bases not matched to a gene; V was cut back by 3 bases and J by 7 bases. CDR3 DNA sequence: TGTGCCAGCAGTTTCAATGGGCAGGGGGCGATTGGGACCCAGTACTTC. Translation: CASSFNGQGAIGTQYF.

This clonotype was recorded a few times. V is TRBV28 and J is TRBJ1-1; 7 bases fit TRBD1. The germline CDR1 and CDR2 sequences are MDHEN and SYDVKM. The CDR3 has 15 amino acids. With 5 bases clipped from V and 2 bases from J, the junction kept 8 bases outside the gene matches. The DNA of the CDR3 is TGTGCCAGCAGTCCGGAAACAGGGGCTAACACTGAAGCTTTCTTT. This gives the protein CASSPETGANTEAFF. The whole variable domain, remainder taken from reference TRBV28 and TRBJ1-1, is DVKVTQSSRYLVKRTGEKVFLECVQDMDHENMFWYRQDPGLGLRLIYFSYDVKMKEKGDIPEGYSVSREKKERFSLILESASTNQTSMYLCASSPETGANTEAFFGQGTRLTVV.

This clonotype was observed many times. The chain couples TRBV12-3 or TRBV12-4 to TRBJ2-7; 8 bases map to TRBD2. Unmatched junction bases numbered 10, after V lost 7 bases and J lost 5 bases. The CDR3 loop spans 14 amino acids. The CDR3 region has the DNA TGTGCCAGCACCCTCAGCGGGAGACCCCACGAGCAGTACTTC. The encoded protein is CASTLSGRPHEQYF.

This clonotype was counted at least ten times. V gene TRBV20-1 combines with J gene TRBJ1-5; unclear D gene. CDR1 is DFQATT, CDR2 SNEGSKA, per germline (reference sequence). The CDR3 consists of 14 residues. Trimming removed 1 base at V and 2 bases at J, with 9 bases between. CDR3: CSARVLGGNQPQHF. CDR3 nucleotide sequence: TGCAGTGCTAGAGTGTTGGGAGGCAATCAGCCCCAGCATTTT.

The CDR3 coding sequence is TGTGCCAGCAGCCCCCTACGGACAGGGGGGCATTCACCCCTCCACTTT. Amino acid sequence: CASSPLRTGGHSPLHF. The chain has TRBV12-3 or TRBV12-4 and TRBJ1-6, with 10 bases identical to TRBD1. V lost 6 bases to trimming and J lost 8 bases; unmatched junction nucleotides: 10. The CDR3 has 16 residues.

Many counts were recorded for this clonotype. The V gene is TRBV28, the J gene TRBJ1-6, with no clear D. Between the trimmed V and J ends, which lost 1 base and 0 bases, there was a span of 7 bases. CDR1 is MDHEN and CDR2 is SYDVKM in the germline V gene. The length of the CDR3 is 16 residues. The CDR3 here is CASSLFGSSYNSPLHF. Written as DNA, the CDR3 is TGTGCCAGCAGTTTATTTGGGAGCTCCTATAATTCACCCCTCCACTTT.

This clonotype occurred many times. The chain couples TRBV6-1 to TRBJ1-5; D is ambiguous. Trimming removed 6 bases from V and 0 bases from J, with 12 bases in between. The CDR3 covers 15 residues. Germline-derived CDR1 and CDR2 are MNHNS and SASEGT. The CDR3 reads CASSQTWGSNQPQHF. The CDR3 DNA is TGTGCCAGCAGCCAGACCTGGGGTAGCAATCAGCCCCAGCATTTT.

This clonotype was observed at least ten times. The chain is built from TRBV30 and TRBJ2-2, with a possible D match to TRBD2 (5 bases). The CDR3 is 14 amino acids. V was cut by 2 bases and J by 6 bases, with 13 bases left in between. CDR1 GTSNPN and CDR2 SVGIG come from the germline V gene (reference sequence). CDR3 coding DNA: TGTGCCTGGAGTCCGGAGGTTCGGCCCGGGGAGCTGTTTTTT. Translation: CAWSPEVRPGELFF.

The table lists this clonotype with many counts. The V gene is TRBV28, the J gene TRBJ2-7, with 11 positions matching TRBD1. V gave up 5 bases and J gave up 3 bases; unmatched junction bases: 6. The CDR3 extends over 15 amino acids. Germline V gene lookup returns CDR1 MDHEN and CDR2 SYDVKM. CDR3 coding DNA: TGTGCCAGCAGTGCCCCCGGGACAGGGGGCTACGAGCAGTACTTC. Its translation: CASSAPGTGGYEQYF. Based on the CDR3 plus reference TRBV28 and TRBJ2-7, the full variable domain is DVKVTQSSRYLVKRTGEKVFLECVQDMDHENMFWYRQDPGLGLRLIYFSYDVKMKEKGDIPEGYSVSREKKERFSLILESASTNQTSMYLCASSAPGTGGYEQYFGPGTRLTVT.

The J gene is TRBJ1-2, the V gene TRBV6-5; weak D call: TRBD1 (6 bases). The CDR3 sequence is 15 residues long. The germline CDR1 and CDR2 sequences are MNHEY and SVGAGI. V was clipped by 3 bases and J by 4 bases, with 15 bases between them. CDR3 sequence reads: CASSYFGGGGYGYTF. Written as DNA, the CDR3 is TGTGCCAGCAGTTATTTTGGAGGGGGAGGCTATGGCTACACCTTC.

This clonotype occurred a few times. This chain connects TRBV18 to TRBJ2-2, with D tentatively TRBD2 (5 bases). From germline, CDR1 is KGHSH and CDR2 LQKENI. The CDR3 is 17 amino acids. Trimming stripped 0 bases from V and 0 bases from J, with 11 bases between. The CDR3 DNA is TGTGCCAGCTCACCACCTTGGGGTAGCGCGAACACCGGGGAGCTGTTTTTT. This translates into CASSPPWGSANTGELFF.

There are many counts of this clonotype. The gene calls are TRBV6-5 and TRBJ1-5, with no clear D. Germline V gene data show CDR1 as MNHEY and CDR2 as SVGAGI. CDR3 length: 13 amino acids. V was cut by 0 bases and J by 9 bases, with 9 bases left in between. CDR3 protein: CASSYSKNRPQHF. The CDR3 coding sequence is TGTGCCAGCAGTTACTCGAAAAACCGGCCCCAGCATTTT.

In its sample, this clonotype was seen a few times. The chain links TRBV3-1 to TRBJ1-3; the D is unclear. CDR3 size: 14 residues. V was trimmed by 0 bases and J by 7 bases, leaving 10 bases between them. Looked up from germline, CDR1 is LGHDT and CDR2 is YNNKEL (reference sequence). The CDR3 bases are TGTGCCAGCAGCCAAGAGGGTGTGCGGAACACCATATATTTT. Translating it yields CASSQEGVRNTIYF.

The sample holds many counts of this clonotype. The rearrangement uses TRBV7-8 and TRBJ1-1; no firm D call. Trimming stripped 2 bases from V and 1 base from J, with 8 bases between. Per germline, CDR1 SGHVS and CDR2 FQNEAQ. This CDR3 contains 14 residues. The CDR3: CASSLYGRNTEAFF. The CDR3 nucleotides are TGTGCCAGCAGCTTATACGGGAGGAACACTGAAGCTTTCTTT.

There are many counts of this clonotype. The CDR3 loop reads CASSEWDTFSYEQYF. In DNA, the CDR3 is TGTGCCAGCAGTGAATGGGACACCTTTTCCTACGAGCAGTACTTC. The chain couples TRBV6-1 to TRBJ2-7; a possible D gene is TRBD1 (6 bases). Germline-derived CDR1 and CDR2 are MNHNS and SASEGT. V lost 2 bases to trimming and J lost 1 base, with 12 bases between them. The CDR3 length is 15 residues.

This clonotype was found once. The conserved phenylalanine or tryptophan is not found at the CDR3 terminus, so this likely reflects a read error. Because the CDR3's place on the DNA is in doubt, the DNA is left out and the CDR3 is given as listed by TCRdb. The chain uses TRBV20-1 and TRBJ1-5. The CDR3 has 13 amino acids, counting both end residues. Germline V gene sequence: CDR1 DFQATT, CDR2 SNEGSKA (reference sequence). CDR3 amino acids: CSARATGGQPQQV.

This chain links TRBV10-1 with TRBJ2-5, with 8 bases fitting TRBD2. V lost 0 bases, J lost 1 base, and 7 bases stayed unmatched. Germline CDR1 reads WNHNN; CDR2 reads SYGVQD (reference sequence). This CDR3 is 17 amino acids long. DNA for the CDR3: TGCGCCAGCAGTGAGTCGAGTGCGGGGGGAACCCAAGAGACCCAGTACTTC. This sequence encodes CASSESSAGGTQETQYF.

The chain couples TRBV6-6 to TRBJ2-5, with 10 positions matching TRBD2. CDR1 and CDR2 from the germline V gene are MNHNY and SVGAGI (reference sequence). The CDR3 covers 13 residues. V was clipped by 8 bases and J by 9 bases; unmatched bases: 9. In DNA, the CDR3 is TGTGCCAGCCCCGGGGCTAGCGGGGGAGCCCAGTACTTC. Residues: CASPGASGGAQYF.

This clonotype was counted once. The chain uses TRBV6-5 and TRBJ1-1; 8 positions agree with TRBD1. Trimming at V came to 0 bases and at J to 1 base, leaving 7 bases not matched to a gene. The germline gives CDR1 MNHEY, CDR2 SVGAGI. CDR3 length: 17 residues. CDR3 bases: TGTGCCAGCAGTTACTCGTCTAGGACAGGGCAGAACACTGAAGCTTTCTTT. It yields the protein CASSYSSRTGQNTEAFF.

For this clonotype: This may arise from a read error, as a much more abundant clone is one base away. The CDR3 nucleotides read TGTGCCAGCGGCATGGGGACAGGGGCCGGGGAGCTGTGTTTT. As protein: CASGMGTGAGELCF. This rearrangement joins TRBV9 to TRBJ2-2; 10 nucleotides align to TRBD1. Looked up from germline, CDR1 is SGDLS and CDR2 is YYNGEE. This CDR3 spans 14 amino acids.

This clonotype was detected many times. The V call is TRBV19, the J call TRBJ2-2; 7 bases map to TRBD1. From germline, CDR1 is LNHDA and CDR2 SQIVND (reference sequence). The length of the CDR3 is 14 residues. Trimming took 8 bases from V and 2 from J; bases not matched to a gene: 5. The CDR3 DNA follows: TGTGCCAGTGCCGGGACAGTCAACACCGGGGAGCTGTTTTTT. It encodes CASAGTVNTGELFF.

The chain links TRBV28 to TRBJ1-2, with 7 bases aligning to TRBD1. Germline V gene data show CDR1 as MDHEN and CDR2 as SYDVKM. The CDR3 runs to 13 residues. With V trimmed by 6 bases and J by 3 bases, 4 bases remained unmatched. The CDR3 region is CASRDTGDYGYTF. The CDR3 DNA reads as TGTGCCAGCAGGGACACAGGGGACTATGGCTACACCTTC.

This clonotype came up many times. The chain has TRBV24-1 and TRBJ2-2, with D maybe TRBD1 (5 bases). CDR3 length equals 15 residues. Germline assignment: CDR1 KGHDR and CDR2 SFDVKD. Trimming left V 3 bases short and J 4 bases short, with 11 bases between. CDR3 loop: CATSDSTTVTGELFF. CDR3 nucleotides: TGTGCCACCAGTGATAGTACGACAGTCACCGGGGAGCTGTTTTTT.

In this sample, this clonotype turned up many times. This chain connects TRBV5-6 to TRBJ2-7; 11 nucleotides line up with TRBD2. CDR1 SGHDT and CDR2 YYEEEE come from the germline V gene. V shed 0 bases and J 7 bases; nucleotides not matched to a gene: 6. The CDR3 has 15 amino acids. The CDR3 DNA reads as TGTGCCAGCAGCTTGGGGACTAGCGGGTTTCAAGAGCAGTACTTC. It yields the protein CASSLGTSGFQEQYF.

This clonotype was detected ten times or more. V usage is TRBV6-4 and J usage is TRBJ1-6; 7 nucleotides line up with TRBD1. The CDR3 is 14 amino acids. V lost 6 bases and J lost 10; bases outside the gene matches: 9. Germline CDR1 and CDR2: MRHNA and SNTAGT. In DNA form, the CDR3 reads TGTGCCAGCAGAGAAGACAGGGTATCCTCACCCCTCCACTTT. Translation gives CASREDRVSSPLHF.

This chain joins TRBV20-1 and TRBJ2-7; the match to TRBD2 covers 13 bases. V was clipped by 0 bases and J by 4 bases; unmatched bases: 6. This CDR3 has 16 residues. CDR1 and CDR2 (germline): DFQATT, SNEGSKA (reference sequence). CDR3 in DNA: TGCAGTGCTAGAGATCCGTTGACTAGCGGGAGGTACGAGCAGTACTTC. Protein sequence: CSARDPLTSGRYEQYF.

This clonotype was observed at least ten times. This chain links TRBV12-3 or TRBV12-4 with TRBJ1-1; the match to TRBD1 covers 8 bases. This CDR3 has 12 residues. V dropped 4 bases and J dropped 8; count of bases not matched to a gene: 3. CDR3 DNA sequence: TGTGCCAGCAGTTCCCGACAGGGGGAAGCTTTCTTT. As protein: CASSSRQGEAFF.

The V gene is TRBV12-3 or TRBV12-4, the J gene TRBJ2-7; 7 nucleotides line up with TRBD2. Trimming at V came to 5 bases and at J to 6 bases, leaving 4 bases not matched to a gene. This CDR3 has 12 amino acids. As DNA, the CDR3 is TGTGCCAGCAGTGGGGACTATGGCGAGCAGTACTTC. This translates into CASSGDYGEQYF.

This chain uses TRBV18 with TRBJ2-5; the D call may be TRBD1 or TRBD2 (6 bases each). V was cut by 3 bases and J by 4 bases, with 12 bases left in between. Germline V gives CDR1 KGHSH, CDR2 LQKENI. This CDR3 has 14 amino acids. The CDR3 protein is CASSPWGAIETQYF. The CDR3 nucleotides are TGTGCCAGCTCACCGTGGGGGGCCATAGAGACCCAGTACTTC.